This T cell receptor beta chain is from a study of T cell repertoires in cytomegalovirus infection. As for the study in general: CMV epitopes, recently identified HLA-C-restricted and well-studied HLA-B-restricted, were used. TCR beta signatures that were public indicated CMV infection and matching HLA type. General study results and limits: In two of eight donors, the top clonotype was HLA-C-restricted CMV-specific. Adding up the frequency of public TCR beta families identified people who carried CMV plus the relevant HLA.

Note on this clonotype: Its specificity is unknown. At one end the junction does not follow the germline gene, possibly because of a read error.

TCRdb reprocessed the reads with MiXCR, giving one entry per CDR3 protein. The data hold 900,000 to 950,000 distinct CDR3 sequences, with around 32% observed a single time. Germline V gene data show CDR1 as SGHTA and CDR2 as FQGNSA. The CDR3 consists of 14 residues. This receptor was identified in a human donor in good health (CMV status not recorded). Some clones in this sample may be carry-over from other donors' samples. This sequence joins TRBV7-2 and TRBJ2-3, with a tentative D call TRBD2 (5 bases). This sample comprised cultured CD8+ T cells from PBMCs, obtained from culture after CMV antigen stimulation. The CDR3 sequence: CASNLERAGRRRYF. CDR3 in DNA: TGTGCCAGCAACTTAGAAAGGGCGGGCAGAAGAAGGTATTTT.